The 4 T cell receptor beta chains below come from one sample, sequenced in a study of spatial heterogeneity in lung cancer. The time point was: sample taken at primary tumor resection. One entry per CDR3 protein, called by TCRdb with MiXCR from the 5' RACE reads. Of 2,000 or so distinct CDR3 sequences listed, 7.2% were seen once; the top ten hold 9.5% to 14%. The sequencing here drew on normal lung tissue next to the tumor, taken at surgery. These TCRs come from a female donor with early-stage non-small cell lung cancer.

This clonotype is medium-sized within its sample. The chain employs TRBV29-1 and TRBJ2-7, with D possibly TRBD1 on 6 matching bases. The V end was cut by 4 bases, the J end by 0 bases, with 13 bases between. This CDR3 contains 14 residues. The germline V gene encodes CDR1 SQVTM and CDR2 ANQGSEA. The CDR3 nucleotides are TGCAGCGTTGGAGACAGGTTGAGCTCCTACGAGCAGTACTTC. Protein sequence: CSVGDRLSSYEQYF.

By share of the sample, this clonotype is medium-sized (0.01 to 0.1%). The gene calls are TRBV7-2 and TRBJ2-2; D unresolved. The CDR3 has 13 amino acids. In germline, CDR1 is SGHTA, CDR2 FQGNSA. V lost 1 base, J lost 7 bases, and 7 bases lay in between. The CDR3 DNA follows: TGTGCCAGCAGCTTAGAAGGTTACGGGGAGCTGTTTTTT. This sequence encodes CASSLEGYGELFF.

This clonotype is labeled as medium-sized (0.01 to 0.1%). The chain uses TRBV6-2 or TRBV6-3 and TRBJ2-7; 7 bases align to TRBD1. Germline V gene lookup returns CDR1 MNHEY and CDR2 SVGEGT. The ends lost 2 bases at V and 3 bases at J; junction bases unmatched: 7. The CDR3 length is 15 residues. The CDR3: CASSYDRESLYEQYF. DNA of the CDR3: TGTGCCAGCAGTTACGACAGGGAATCCCTCTACGAGCAGTACTTC.

In this sample, this clonotype is medium-sized. The V and J genes are TRBV11-2 and TRBJ2-1; 8 nucleotides agree with TRBD2. CDR3 length equals 18 residues. V lost 3 bases to trimming and J lost 0 bases; unmatched junction nucleotides: 10. The germline V gene encodes CDR1 SGHAT and CDR2 FQNNGV. CDR3 sequence (DNA): TGTGCCAGCAGCTTTATAGGGCAGCGGGGGAGCTCCTACAATGAGCAGTTCTTC. Translated, it gives CASSFIGQRGSSYNEQFF.